This T cell receptor (beta chain) was sequenced in a study of blood T cell repertoires in COVID-19. Study-wide context: The samples span acute and convalescent COVID-19 from the United States, Italy and Spain.

The CDR3 is 11 amino acids. Germline assignment: CDR1 SQVTM and CDR2 ANQGSEA. V lost 4 bases and J lost 3, with 7 bases in between. TCRdb's table, derived via immunoSEQ multiplex PCR, lists solely in-frame clones and lacks some. The sample carries about 320,000 clones, about 82% recorded once. This receptor was obtained from a human donor in a cohort sampled during active COVID-19. The V gene is TRBV29-1, the J gene TRBJ2-7, with D hard to call. Specimen: peripheral blood. CDR3 sequence (DNA): TGCAGCGTTGGGCCCAGCTACGAGCAGTACTTC. It codes for CSVGPSYEQYF.